Only one count was recorded for the clone carrying this T cell receptor beta chain. A read error may account for a junction end that differs from germline. Data came from immunoSEQ multiplex PCR; TCRdb stores just in-frame clones and leaves some out. The data contain more than 250,000 clones, roughly 89% of them singletons. The data were obtained in a study of blood T cell repertoires in COVID-19. As for the study in general: Specimens from acute and convalescent COVID-19 originated in the United States, Italy and Spain. Sample material is recorded as cDNA or gDNA derived from T cells, B-cell-depleted T cells, or PBMCs.

Germline lookup yields CDR1 SSHAT and CDR2 FNYEAQ (reference sequence). The CDR3 totals 13 residues. Participants spanned ages about 18 to 90 years and resided in around 25 US areas. Cohort 3 recovered donors had two negative PCRs, clearance, or symptom resolution. The receptor comes from a woman between 40 and 55 years old who had recovered from COVID-19. The sequencing sample was made of PBMCs or T cells enriched from blood (not recorded which). The genes are TRBV7-7 and TRBJ2-5, with D possibly matching TRBD1 (6 bases). CDR3 nucleotides: TGTGCTAGCAGCTTCACAGGGAAAGAGACCCAGTACTTC. It encodes CASSFTGKETQYF.